This TCR beta chain was captured by sequencing in a study of blood T cell repertoires in COVID-19. There are 13 residues in the CDR3. Germline CDR1 and CDR2: SGDLS and YYNGEE. Trimming cost V 3 bases and J 7 bases, with 13 bases left between them. Libraries were prepared by immunoSEQ multiplex PCR; TCRdb keeps only in-frame clonotypes and omits some of them. This repertoire shows a few hundred thousand clones, roughly 86% found once; its top ten account for 3%. This clone was detected a few times. The rearrangement uses TRBV9 and TRBJ1-2; D uncertain. The source is a human donor in a cohort sampled during active COVID-19. The specimen sequenced was peripheral blood. The CDR3 DNA reads TGTGCCAGCAGCGGGGAGGCTGTCGGTGGCTACACCTTC. Encoded protein: CASSGEAVGGYTF.